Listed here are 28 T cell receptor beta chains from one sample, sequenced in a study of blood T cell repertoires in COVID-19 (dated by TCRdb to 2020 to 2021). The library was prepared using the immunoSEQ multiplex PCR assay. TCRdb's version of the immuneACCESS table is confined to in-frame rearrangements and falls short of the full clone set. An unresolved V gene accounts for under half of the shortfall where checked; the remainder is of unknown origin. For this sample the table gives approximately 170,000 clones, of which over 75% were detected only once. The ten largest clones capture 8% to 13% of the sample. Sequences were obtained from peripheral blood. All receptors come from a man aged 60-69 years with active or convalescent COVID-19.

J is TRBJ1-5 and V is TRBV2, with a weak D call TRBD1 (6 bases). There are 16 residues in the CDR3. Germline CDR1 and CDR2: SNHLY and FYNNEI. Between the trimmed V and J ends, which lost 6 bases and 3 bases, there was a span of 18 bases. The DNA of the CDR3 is TGTGCCAGCAGGCCTCACAGGGAGGGATTCAATCAGCCCCAGCATTTT. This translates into CASRPHREGFNQPQHF. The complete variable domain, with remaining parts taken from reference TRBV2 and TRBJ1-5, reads EPEVTQTPSHQVTQMGQEVILRCVPISNHLYFYWYRQILGQKVEFLVSFYNNEISEKSEIFDDQFSVERPDGSNFTLKIRSTKLEDSAMYFCASRPHREGFNQPQHFGDGTRLSIL.

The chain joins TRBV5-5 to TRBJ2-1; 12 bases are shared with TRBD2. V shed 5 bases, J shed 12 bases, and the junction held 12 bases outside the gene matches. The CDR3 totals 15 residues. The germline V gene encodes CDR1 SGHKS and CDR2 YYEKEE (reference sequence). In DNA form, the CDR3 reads TGTGCCAGCAGACCCGGGACTAGCGGGCCTAGGGCGCAGTTCTTC. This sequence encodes CASRPGTSGPRAQFF.

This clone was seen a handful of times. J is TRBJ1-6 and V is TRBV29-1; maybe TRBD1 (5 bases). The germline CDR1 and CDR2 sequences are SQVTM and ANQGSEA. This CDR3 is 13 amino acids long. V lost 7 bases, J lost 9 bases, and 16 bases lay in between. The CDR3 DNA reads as TGCAGCGCCCGGGAGGGGAAGGGTTCACCCCTCCACTTT. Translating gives CSAREGKGSPLHF.

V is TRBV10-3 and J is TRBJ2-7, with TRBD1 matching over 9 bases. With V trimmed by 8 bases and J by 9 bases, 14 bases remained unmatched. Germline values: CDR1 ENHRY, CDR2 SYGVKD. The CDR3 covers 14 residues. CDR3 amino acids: CAIGLGQGSSGQYF. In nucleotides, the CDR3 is TGTGCCATCGGGCTGGGACAGGGTTCTTCGGGGCAGTACTTC.

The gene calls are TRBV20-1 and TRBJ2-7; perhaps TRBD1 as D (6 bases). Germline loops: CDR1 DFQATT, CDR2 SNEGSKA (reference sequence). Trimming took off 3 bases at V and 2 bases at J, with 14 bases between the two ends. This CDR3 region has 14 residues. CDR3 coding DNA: TGCAGTGCTAGTGTACCAGGGGCCCCCTACGAGCAGTACTTC. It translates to CSASVPGAPYEQYF.

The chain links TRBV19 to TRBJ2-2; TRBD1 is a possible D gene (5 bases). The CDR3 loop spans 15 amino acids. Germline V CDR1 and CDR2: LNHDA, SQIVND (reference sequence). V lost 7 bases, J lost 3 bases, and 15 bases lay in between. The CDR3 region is CASIPQGLDTGELFF. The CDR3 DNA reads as TGTGCCAGTATCCCCCAGGGTCTGGACACCGGGGAGCTGTTTTTT. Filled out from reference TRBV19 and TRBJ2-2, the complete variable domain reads DGGITQSPKYLFRKEGQNVTLSCEQNLNHDAMYWYRQDPGQGLRLIYYSQIVNDFQKGDIAEGYSVSREKKESFPLTVTSAQKNPTAFYLCASIPQGLDTGELFFGEGSRLTVL.

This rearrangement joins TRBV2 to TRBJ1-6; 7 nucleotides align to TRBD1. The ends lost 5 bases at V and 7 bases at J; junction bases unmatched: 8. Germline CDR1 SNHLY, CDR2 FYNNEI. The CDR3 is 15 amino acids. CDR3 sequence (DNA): TGTGCCAGCAGTCTTCGACAGGGCGCGAATTCACCCCTCCACTTT. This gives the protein CASSLRQGANSPLHF.

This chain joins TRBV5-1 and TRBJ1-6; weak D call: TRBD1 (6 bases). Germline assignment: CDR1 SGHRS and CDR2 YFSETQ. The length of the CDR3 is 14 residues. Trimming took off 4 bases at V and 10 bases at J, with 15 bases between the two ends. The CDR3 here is CASSQGPGESPLHF. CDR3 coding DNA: TGCGCCAGCAGCCAAGGTCCAGGGGAGTCACCCCTCCACTTT.

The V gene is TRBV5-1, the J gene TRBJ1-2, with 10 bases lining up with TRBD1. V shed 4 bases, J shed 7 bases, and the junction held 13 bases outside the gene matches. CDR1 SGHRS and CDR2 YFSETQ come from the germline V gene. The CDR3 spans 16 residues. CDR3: CASSHGTGALDFGYTF. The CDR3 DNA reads TGCGCCAGCAGCCACGGGACAGGGGCGTTGGATTTTGGCTACACCTTC.

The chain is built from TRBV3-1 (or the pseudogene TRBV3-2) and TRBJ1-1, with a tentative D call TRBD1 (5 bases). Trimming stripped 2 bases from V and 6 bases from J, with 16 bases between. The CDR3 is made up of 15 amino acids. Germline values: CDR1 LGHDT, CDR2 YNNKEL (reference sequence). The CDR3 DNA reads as TGTGCCAGCAGCCAAAGAGGGACTAGGGGTCCTGAAGCTTTCTTT. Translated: CASSQRGTRGPEAFF.

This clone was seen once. DNA of the CDR3: TGTGCCAGTAGTATAGACGGGACACGATCGGGCAATCAGCCCCAGCATTTT. This codes for CASSIDGTRSGNQPQHF. The V and J genes are TRBV19 and TRBJ1-5; D may be TRBD1 (6 bases). V lost 0 bases and J lost 2, with 14 bases in between. The CDR3 runs to 17 residues. Germline V gene data show CDR1 as LNHDA and CDR2 as SQIVND (reference sequence).

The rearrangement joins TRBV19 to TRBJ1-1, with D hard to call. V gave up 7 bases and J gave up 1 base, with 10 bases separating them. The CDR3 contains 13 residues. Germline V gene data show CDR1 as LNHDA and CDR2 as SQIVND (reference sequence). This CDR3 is CASTPPGNTEAFF. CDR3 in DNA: TGTGCCAGTACCCCCCCGGGGAACACTGAAGCTTTCTTT.

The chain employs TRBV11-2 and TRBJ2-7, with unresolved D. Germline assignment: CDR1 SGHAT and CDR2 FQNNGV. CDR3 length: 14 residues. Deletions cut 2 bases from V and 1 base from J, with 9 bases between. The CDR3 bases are TGTGCCAGCAGCTTACGCGCAGGTTCCTACGAGCAGTACTTC. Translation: CASSLRAGSYEQYF.

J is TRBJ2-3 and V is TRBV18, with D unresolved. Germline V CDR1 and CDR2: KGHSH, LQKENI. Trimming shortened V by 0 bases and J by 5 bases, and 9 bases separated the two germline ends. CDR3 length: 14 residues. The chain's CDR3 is CASSPPVVRDTQYF. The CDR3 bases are TGTGCCAGCTCACCACCGGTGGTCAGAGATACGCAGTATTTT.

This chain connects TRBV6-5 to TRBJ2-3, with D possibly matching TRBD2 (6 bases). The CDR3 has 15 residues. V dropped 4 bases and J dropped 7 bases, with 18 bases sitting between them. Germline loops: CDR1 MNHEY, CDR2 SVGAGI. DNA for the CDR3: TGTGCCAGCAGTTCCCACTCGGGGGTGAAAAATACGCAGTATTTT. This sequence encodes CASSSHSGVKNTQYF.

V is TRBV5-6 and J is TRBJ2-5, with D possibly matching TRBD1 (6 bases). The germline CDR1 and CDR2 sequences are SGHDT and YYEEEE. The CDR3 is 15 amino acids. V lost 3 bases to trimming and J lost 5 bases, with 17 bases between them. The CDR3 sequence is CASSWRHREGETQYF. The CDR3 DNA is TGTGCCAGCAGCTGGCGGCACAGGGAAGGCGAGACCCAGTACTTC.

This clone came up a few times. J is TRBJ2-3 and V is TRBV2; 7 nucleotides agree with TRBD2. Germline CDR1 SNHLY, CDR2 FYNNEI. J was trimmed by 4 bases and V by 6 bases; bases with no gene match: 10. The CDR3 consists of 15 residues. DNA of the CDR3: TGTGCCAGCAGAGGGGACTGGGGGGGTGCAGATACGCAGTATTTT. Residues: CASRGDWGGADTQYF.

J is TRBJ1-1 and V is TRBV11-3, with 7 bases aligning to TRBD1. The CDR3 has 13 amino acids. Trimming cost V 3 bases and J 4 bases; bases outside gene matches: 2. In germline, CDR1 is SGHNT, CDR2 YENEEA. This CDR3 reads CASSLQGGTEAFF. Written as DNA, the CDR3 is TGTGCCAGCAGCTTGCAGGGGGGCACTGAAGCTTTCTTT.

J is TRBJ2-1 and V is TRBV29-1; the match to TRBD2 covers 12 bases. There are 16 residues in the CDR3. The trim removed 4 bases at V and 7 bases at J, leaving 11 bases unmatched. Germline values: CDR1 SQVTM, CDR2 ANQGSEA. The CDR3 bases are TGCAGCGTTGTATATTCTAGCGGGGGGGCCGTTAATGAGCAGTTCTTC. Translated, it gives CSVVYSSGGAVNEQFF.

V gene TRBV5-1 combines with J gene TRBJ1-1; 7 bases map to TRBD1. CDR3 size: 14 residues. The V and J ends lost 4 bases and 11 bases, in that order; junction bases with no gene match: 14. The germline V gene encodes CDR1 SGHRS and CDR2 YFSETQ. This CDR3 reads CASSPVNPQGEAFF. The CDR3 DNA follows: TGCGCCAGCAGCCCTGTAAACCCTCAGGGGGAGGCTTTCTTT.

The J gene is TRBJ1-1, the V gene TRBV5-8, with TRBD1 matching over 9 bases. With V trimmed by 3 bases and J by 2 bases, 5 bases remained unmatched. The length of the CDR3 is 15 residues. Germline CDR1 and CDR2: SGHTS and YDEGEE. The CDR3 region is CASSSRQGGNTEAFF. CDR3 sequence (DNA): TGTGCCAGCAGCTCACGACAGGGGGGAAACACTGAAGCTTTCTTT. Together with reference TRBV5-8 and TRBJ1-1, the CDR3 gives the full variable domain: EAGVTQSPTHLIKTRGQQATLRCSPISGHTSVYWYQQALGLGLQFLLWYDEGEERNRGNFPPRFSGRQFPNYSSELNVNALELEDSALYLCASSSRQGGNTEAFFGQGTRLTVV.

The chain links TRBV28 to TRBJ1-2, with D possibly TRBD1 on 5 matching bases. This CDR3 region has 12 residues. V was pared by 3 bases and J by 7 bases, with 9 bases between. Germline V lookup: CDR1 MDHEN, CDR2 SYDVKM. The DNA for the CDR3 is TGTGCCAGCAGTTTTGGGGGGAGTGGCTACACCTTC. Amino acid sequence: CASSFGGSGYTF.

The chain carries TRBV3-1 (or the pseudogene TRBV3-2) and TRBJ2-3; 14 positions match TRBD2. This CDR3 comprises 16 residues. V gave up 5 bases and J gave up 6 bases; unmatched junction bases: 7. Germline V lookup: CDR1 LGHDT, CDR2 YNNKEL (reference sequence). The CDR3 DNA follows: TGTGCCAGCAGCTCCCGACTAGCGGGGGGGCTGGATACGCAGTATTTT. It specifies CASSSRLAGGLDTQYF.

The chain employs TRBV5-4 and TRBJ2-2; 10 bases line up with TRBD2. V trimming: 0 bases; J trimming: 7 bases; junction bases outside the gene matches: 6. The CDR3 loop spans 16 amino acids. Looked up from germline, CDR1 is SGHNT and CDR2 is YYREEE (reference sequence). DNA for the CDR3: TGTGCCAGCAGCTTGGAAGCGGGGGGGCCCGGCGGGGAGCTGTTTTTT. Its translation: CASSLEAGGPGGELFF. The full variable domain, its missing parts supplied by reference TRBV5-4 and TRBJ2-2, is ETGVTQSPTHLIKTRGQQVTLRCSSQSGHNTVSWYQQALGQGPQFIFQYYREEENGRGNFPPRFSGLQFPNYSSELNVNALELDDSALYLCASSLEAGGPGGELFFGEGSRLTVL.

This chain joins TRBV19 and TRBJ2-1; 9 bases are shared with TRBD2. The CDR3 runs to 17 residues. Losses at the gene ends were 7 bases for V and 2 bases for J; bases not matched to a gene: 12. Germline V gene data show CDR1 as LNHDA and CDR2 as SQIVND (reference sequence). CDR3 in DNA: TGTGCCAGTACCGGGAGGGTAGCGGGAGAGGCCTACAATGAGCAGTTCTTC. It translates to CASTGRVAGEAYNEQFF. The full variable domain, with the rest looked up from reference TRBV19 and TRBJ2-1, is DGGITQSPKYLFRKEGQNVTLSCEQNLNHDAMYWYRQDPGQGLRLIYYSQIVNDFQKGDIAEGYSVSREKKESFPLTVTSAQKNPTAFYLCASTGRVAGEAYNEQFFGPGTRLTVL.

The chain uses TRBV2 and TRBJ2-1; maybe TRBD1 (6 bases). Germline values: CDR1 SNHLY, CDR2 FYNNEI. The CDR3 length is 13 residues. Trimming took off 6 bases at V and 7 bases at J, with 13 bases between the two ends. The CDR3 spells CASSGQYGNEQFF. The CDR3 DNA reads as TGTGCCAGCAGCGGACAGTATGGGAATGAGCAGTTCTTC.

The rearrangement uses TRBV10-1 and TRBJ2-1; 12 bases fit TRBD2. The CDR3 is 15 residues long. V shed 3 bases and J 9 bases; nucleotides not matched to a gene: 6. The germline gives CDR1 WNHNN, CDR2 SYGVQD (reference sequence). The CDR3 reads CASSEQTSGGSEQFF. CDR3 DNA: TGCGCCAGCAGTGAACAAACTAGCGGGGGGAGTGAGCAGTTCTTC.

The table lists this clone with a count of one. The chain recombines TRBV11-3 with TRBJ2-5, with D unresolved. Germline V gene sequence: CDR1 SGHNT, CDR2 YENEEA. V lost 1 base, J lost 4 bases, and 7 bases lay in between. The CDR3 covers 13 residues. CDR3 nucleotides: TGTGCCAGCAGCTTAGGACTGAGAGAGACCCAGTACTTC. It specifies CASSLGLRETQYF.